Listed below are T cell receptor beta chains from one sample, sequenced in a study of T cell responses to AZD1222 COVID-19 vaccine. Here immunoSEQ multiplex PCR was the method, and the copy in TCRdb shows in-frame clones only, minus some. Among 110,000 or so clones listed, more than 75% were seen once. The material sequenced was peripheral blood, taken 28 days after the second AZD1222 dose. These receptors were taken from an adult who received the AZD1222 COVID-19 vaccine. Both conserved end residues are part of each CDR3. The order of the fields is CDR3 length, V gene, J gene, D gene, clone size, CDR3 DNA, CDR3 protein. D genes are given only for firm matches. Expanded clones get a size class; other rows say once, few or many, or leave the size out.

13	TRBV10-2	TRBJ1-5	.	.	TGCGCCAGCAGTGACAGGGGAACCCAGCCCCAGCATTTT	CASSDRGTQPQHF
15	TRBV15	TRBJ2-3	TRBD1	once	TGTGCCACCAGCAATAGACAGGGGGCTGGGGATACGCAGTATTTT	CATSNRQGAGDTQYF
13	TRBV27	TRBJ1-1	TRBD1	few	TGTGCCGTCGCGACAGGGTTGAACACTGAAGCTTTCTTT	CAVATGLNTEAFF
14	TRBV6-6	TRBJ1-1	.	.	TGTGCCAGCAGTTACGGGGGGGCGGGCACTGAAGCTTTCTTT	CASSYGGAGTEAFF
15	TRBV7-9	TRBJ2-3	TRBD1	.	TGTGCCAGCAGTTCTACAGGGGTCGGCACAGATACGCAGTATTTT	CASSSTGVGTDTQYF
13	TRBV30	TRBJ1-3	.	many	TGTGCCTGGAGCCTGTCGGGGGGGAACACCATATATTTT	CAWSLSGGNTIYF
15	TRBV6-1	TRBJ1-5	.	.	TGTGCCAGCAGTGAATCCCCTGCGGGGTTTCAGCCCCAGCATTTT	CASSESPAGFQPQHF
14	TRBV7-9	TRBJ2-1	.	few	TGTGCCAGCAGCTTAGGTTCCCTCGACAATGAGCAGTTCTTC	CASSLGSLDNEQFF
15	TRBV2	TRBJ2-1	.	.	TGTGCCAGCAGTGAAGAGGGCGCGACCAACAATGAGCAGTTCTTC	CASSEEGATNNEQFF
17	TRBV6-6	TRBJ2-1	TRBD2	.	TGTGCCAGCAGTCCCCCCCTGCGGGAGAGGTCCTACAATGAGCAGTTCTTC	CASSPPLRERSYNEQFF
17	TRBV5-8	TRBJ2-3	TRBD2	.	TGTGCCAGCAGCTTGGGACTAGCGGTTAAGGGCACAGATACGCAGTATTTT	CASSLGLAVKGTDTQYF
16	TRBV11-2	TRBJ1-1	.	few	TGTGCCAGCAGCTTAGTAGGCTTCGGGGGCGCAGGTGAAGCTTTCTTT	CASSLVGFGGAGEAFF
14	TRBV6-4	TRBJ2-2	TRBD2	.	TGTGCCAGCACGACTAGCGGGGAAGGCGGGGAGCTGTTTTTT	CASTTSGEGGELFF
15	TRBV7-9	TRBJ2-1	TRBD2	few	TGTGCCAGCAGCGAGGGACTAGCGGGAGGGTACGAGCAGTTCTTC	CASSEGLAGGYEQFF
12	TRBV11-2	TRBJ2-5	.	.	TGTGCCAGCAGCAGAGAGGGCGAGACCCAGTACTTC	CASSREGETQYF
13	TRBV30	TRBJ2-7	TRBD1	.	TGTGCCTGGAGTGTACGCAGGGGGTACGAGCAGTACTTC	CAWSVRRGYEQYF
17	TRBV27	TRBJ2-4	TRBD1	.	TGTGCCAGCAGTACCCAGGGGACAGGGAAAGCCAAAAACATTCAGTACTTC	CASSTQGTGKAKNIQYF
14	TRBV5-8	TRBJ1-2	.	.	TGTGCCAGCAGCTTTTCCGGGATCTATCGTGGCTACACCTTC	CASSFSGIYRGYTF
14	TRBV27	TRBJ1-5	.	once	TGTGCCAGCAGTTTTACAGGAGTCAATCAGCCCCAGCATTTT	CASSFTGVNQPQHF
13	TRBV7-9	TRBJ1-1	.	.	TGTGCCAGCAGCCTAGAACAGAACACTGAAGCTTTCTTT	CASSLEQNTEAFF
15	TRBV4-2	TRBJ1-1	.	.	TGTGCCAGCAGCCAATCGGGGTTAATGAACACTGAAGCTTTCTTT	CASSQSGLMNTEAFF
15	TRBV7-2	TRBJ2-5	TRBD2	.	TGTGCCAGCAGCTTGGCGCGGGGGGGCCGGGAGACCCAGTACTTC	CASSLARGGRETQYF
14	TRBV21-1	TRBJ2-2	.	.	TGTGCCAGCACCGGGGACCCACAGGGGGGGGAGCTGTTTTTT	CASTGDPQGGELFF
14	TRBV7-2	TRBJ2-5	.	once	TGTGCCAGCAGCACGACGGGGGACCAAGAGACCCAGTACTTC	CASSTTGDQETQYF
12	TRBV29-1	TRBJ2-7	.	.	TGCAGCGTTGACATGGGTTCGGGCGAGCAGTACTTC	CSVDMGSGEQYF
15	TRBV7-6	TRBJ1-1	.	.	TGTGCCAGCAGCCCCCGGGACAAGAGGGACACTGAAGCTTTCTTT	CASSPRDKRDTEAFF
14	TRBV5-1	TRBJ1-1	.	.	TGCGCCAGCAGCTTGGGACAGCCGAACACTGAAGCTTTCTTT	CASSLGQPNTEAFF
11	TRBV20-1	TRBJ1-1	.	.	TGCAGTGGGCACCTGAACACTGAAGCTTTCTTT	CSGHLNTEAFF
12	TRBV30	TRBJ2-1	.	.	TGTGCCTGGAATACCGGGGGAAATGAGCAGTTCTTC	CAWNTGGNEQFF
14	TRBV24-1	TRBJ2-3	TRBD2	once	TGTGCCACCTCCCAGGGACTAAGGACAGATACGCAGTATTTT	CATSQGLRTDTQYF
17	TRBV7-2	TRBJ2-1	TRBD2	.	TGTGCCAGCAGCTCTAAGATGAGGACTAGCGGGTACAATGAGCAGTTCTTC	CASSSKMRTSGYNEQFF
18	TRBV7-6	TRBJ2-1	TRBD2	.	TGTGCCAGCAGCTTAAATCTCGGGGGGACTAGTTCGAACAATGAGCAGTTCTTC	CASSLNLGGTSSNNEQFF
15	TRBV6-5	TRBJ2-1	TRBD2	once	TGTGCCAGCAGCTATCGAAGCGGGGGCGGCAATGAGCAGTTCTTC	CASSYRSGGGNEQFF
14	TRBV18	TRBJ1-4	.	.	TGTGCCAGCTCACTCGAGAAGAATAATGAAAAACTGTTTTTT	CASSLEKNNEKLFF
15	TRBV13	TRBJ2-5	TRBD2	.	TGTGCCAGCAGCTCCCGGACTAGCGGGACAGGGACCCAGTACTTC	CASSSRTSGTGTQYF
16	TRBV19	TRBJ1-2	.	.	TGTGCCAGTAGCGGGGCACAGGGAGCAGGGCCCTATGGCTACACCTTC	CASSGAQGAGPYGYTF
17	TRBV24-1	TRBJ2-3	.	.	TGTGCCACCAGTGATTTGCAAGGGGCGTCCCACACAGATACGCAGTATTTT	CATSDLQGASHTDTQYF
14	TRBV9	TRBJ2-3	.	.	TGTGCCAGCAACTTTCGAGAGGACACAGATACGCAGTATTTT	CASNFREDTDTQYF
14	TRBV9	TRBJ2-7	.	.	TGTGCCAGCAGCGTAGAGGGCGAGCACTACGAGCAGTACTTC	CASSVEGEHYEQYF
14	TRBV6-5	TRBJ1-1	TRBD1	.	TGTGCCAGCATTCTAAATCCAGGGGGTACTGAAGCTTTCTTT	CASILNPGGTEAFF
12	TRBV7-6	TRBJ2-1	TRBD1	.	TGTGCCAGCAGCCAGGGGGACAATGAGCAGTTCTTC	CASSQGDNEQFF
15	TRBV28	TRBJ2-4	TRBD1	.	TGTGCCAGCAGTCTATCCGGGACAGGTAGAAACATTCAGTACTTC	CASSLSGTGRNIQYF
14	TRBV9	TRBJ1-2	.	once	TGTGCCAGCCGAGAGGAAACTACTAACTATGGCTACACCTTC	CASREETTNYGYTF
14	TRBV4-3	TRBJ1-1	.	.	TGCGCCAGCAGCCAAGCTGAAATGAACACTGAAGCTTTCTTT	CASSQAEMNTEAFF
14	TRBV4-3	TRBJ2-7	.	once	TGCGCCAGCAGCCAAGCAAGGGGAGCCTACGAGCAGTACTTC	CASSQARGAYEQYF
16	TRBV3-1/TRBV3-2	TRBJ1-4	.	.	TGTGCCAGCAGCCAAACAAACGCCGCAACTAATGAAAAACTGTTTTTT	CASSQTNAATNEKLFF
12	TRBV12-3/TRBV12-4	TRBJ1-2	.	.	TGTGCCAGCGGCCGAAGGGCGGATGGCTACACCTTC	CASGRRADGYTF
17	TRBV6-2/TRBV6-3	TRBJ2-3	TRBD2	.	TGTGCCAGCAGTTACTCGGCTAGCGGGGGTAGCACAGATACGCAGTATTTT	CASSYSASGGSTDTQYF
15	TRBV14	TRBJ2-7	TRBD1	.	TGTGCCAGCAGCCTCTCAACCGGGACAGGGTACGAGCAGTACTTC	CASSLSTGTGYEQYF